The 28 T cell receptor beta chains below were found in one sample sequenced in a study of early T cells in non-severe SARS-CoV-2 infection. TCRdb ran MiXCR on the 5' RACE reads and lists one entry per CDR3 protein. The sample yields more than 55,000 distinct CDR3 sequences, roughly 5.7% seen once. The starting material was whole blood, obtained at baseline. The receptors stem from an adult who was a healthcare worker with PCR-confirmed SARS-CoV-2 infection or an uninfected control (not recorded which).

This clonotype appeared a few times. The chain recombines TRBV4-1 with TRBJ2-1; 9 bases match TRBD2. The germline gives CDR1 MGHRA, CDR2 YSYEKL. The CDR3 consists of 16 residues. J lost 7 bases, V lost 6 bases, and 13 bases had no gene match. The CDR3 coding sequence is TGCGCCAGCAGTTCCCGGGGTAGCGGGAGCAGGAATGAGCAGTTCTTC. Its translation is CASSSRGSGSRNEQFF.

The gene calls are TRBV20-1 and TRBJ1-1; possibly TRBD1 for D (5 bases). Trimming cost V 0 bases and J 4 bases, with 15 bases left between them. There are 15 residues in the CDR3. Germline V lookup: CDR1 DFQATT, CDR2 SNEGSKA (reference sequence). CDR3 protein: CSARDRGSLTTEAFF. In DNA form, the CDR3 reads TGCAGTGCTAGAGATCGGGGCTCCTTGACCACTGAAGCTTTCTTT.

Here the CDR3 reads CASSPSAGANVLTF. The DNA of the CDR3 is TGTGCCAGCAGCCCCTCAGCTGGGGCCAACGTCCTGACTTTC. The chain links TRBV2 to TRBJ2-6; no reliable D call. The CDR3 runs 14 residues. Germline V CDR1 and CDR2: SNHLY, FYNNEI. V shed 6 bases and J shed 2 bases, with 8 bases lying between them.

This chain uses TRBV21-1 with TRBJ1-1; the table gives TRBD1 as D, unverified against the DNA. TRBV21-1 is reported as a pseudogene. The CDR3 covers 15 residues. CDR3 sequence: CASSKVQGGGTEAFF. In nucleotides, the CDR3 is TGTGCCAGCAGCAAAGTACAGGGGGGAGGCACTGAAGCTTTCTTT.

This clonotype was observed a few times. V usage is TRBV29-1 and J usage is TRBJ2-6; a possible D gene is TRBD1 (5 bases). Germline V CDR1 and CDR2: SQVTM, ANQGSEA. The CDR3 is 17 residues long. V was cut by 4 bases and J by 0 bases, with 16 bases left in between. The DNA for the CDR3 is TGCAGCGTTGCGCCGGACATGTACCCCTCTGGGGCCAACGTCCTGACTTTC. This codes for CSVAPDMYPSGANVLTF.

Written as DNA, the CDR3 is TGTGCCTGGAACAGACACGCCACCACTGAAGCTTTCTTT. As protein: CAWNRHATTEAFF. The rearrangement links TRBV30 to TRBJ1-1, with no clear D. V lost 4 bases to trimming and J lost 4 bases, with 13 bases between them. The CDR3 sequence is 13 residues long. CDR1 and CDR2 from the germline V gene are GTSNPN and SVGIG (reference sequence).

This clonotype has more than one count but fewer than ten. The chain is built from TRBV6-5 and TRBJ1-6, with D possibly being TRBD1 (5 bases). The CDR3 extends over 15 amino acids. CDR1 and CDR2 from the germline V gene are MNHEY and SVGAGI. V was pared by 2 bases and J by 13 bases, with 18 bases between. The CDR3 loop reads CASSYGINLGAPLHF. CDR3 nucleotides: TGTGCCAGCAGTTACGGGATAAATCTAGGGGCCCCCCTCCACTTT.

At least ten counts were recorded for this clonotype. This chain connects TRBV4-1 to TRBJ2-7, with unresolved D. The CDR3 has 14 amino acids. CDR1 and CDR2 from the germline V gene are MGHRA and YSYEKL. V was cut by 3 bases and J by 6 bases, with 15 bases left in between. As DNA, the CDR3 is TGCGCCAGCAGCCACCTCGATACGGAAGGCGAGCAGTACTTC. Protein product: CASSHLDTEGEQYF.

The DNA for the CDR3 is TGTGCCAGCACCCACCAGCGGGAGGCAGATACGCAGTATTTT. Residues: CASTHQREADTQYF. The chain employs TRBV5-4 and TRBJ2-3, with TRBD2 identical over 9 bases. The CDR3 length is 14 residues. The germline gives CDR1 SGHNT, CDR2 YYREEE (reference sequence). The junction had 6 bases not matched to a gene; V was cut back by 6 bases and J by 4 bases.

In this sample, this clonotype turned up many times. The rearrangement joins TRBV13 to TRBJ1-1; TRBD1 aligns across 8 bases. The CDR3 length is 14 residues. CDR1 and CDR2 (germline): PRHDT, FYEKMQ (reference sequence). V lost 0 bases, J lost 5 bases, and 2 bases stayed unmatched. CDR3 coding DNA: TGTGCCAGCAGCTTAGGCAGGGGGCGAACTGAAGCTTTCTTT. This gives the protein CASSLGRGRTEAFF.

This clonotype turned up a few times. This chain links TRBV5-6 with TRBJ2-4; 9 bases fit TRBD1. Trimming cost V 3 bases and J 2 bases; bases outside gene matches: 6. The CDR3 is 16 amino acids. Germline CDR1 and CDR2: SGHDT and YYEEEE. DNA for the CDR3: TGTGCCAGCAGCTCCGTCAACAGGGGGCCCAAAAACATTCAGTACTTC. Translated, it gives CASSSVNRGPKNIQYF.

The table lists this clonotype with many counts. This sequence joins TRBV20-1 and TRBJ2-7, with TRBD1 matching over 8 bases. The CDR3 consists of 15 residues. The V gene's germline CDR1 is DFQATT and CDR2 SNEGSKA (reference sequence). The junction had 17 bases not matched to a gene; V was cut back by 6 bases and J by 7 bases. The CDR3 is CSALTQTGQVGEQYF. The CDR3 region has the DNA TGCAGTGCCTTAACCCAGACGGGACAGGTGGGGGAGCAGTACTTC.

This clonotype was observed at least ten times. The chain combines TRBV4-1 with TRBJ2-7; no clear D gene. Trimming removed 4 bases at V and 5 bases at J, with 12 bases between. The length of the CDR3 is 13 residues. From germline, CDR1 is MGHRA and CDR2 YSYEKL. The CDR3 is CASSPAGFDEQYF. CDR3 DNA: TGCGCCAGCAGCCCGGCAGGTTTCGACGAGCAGTACTTC.

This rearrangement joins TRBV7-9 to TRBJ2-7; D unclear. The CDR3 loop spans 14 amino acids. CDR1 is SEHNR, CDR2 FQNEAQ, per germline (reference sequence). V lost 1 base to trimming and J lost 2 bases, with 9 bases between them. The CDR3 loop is CASSLGSPPYEQYF. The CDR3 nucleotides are TGTGCCAGCAGCTTAGGGTCACCACCCTACGAGCAGTACTTC.

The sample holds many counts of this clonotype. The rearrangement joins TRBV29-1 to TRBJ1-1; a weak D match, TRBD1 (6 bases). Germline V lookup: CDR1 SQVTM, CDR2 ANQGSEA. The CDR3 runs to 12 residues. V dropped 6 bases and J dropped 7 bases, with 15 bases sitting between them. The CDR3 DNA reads TGCAGCGTAAAGGGACAAGGCGATGAAGCTTTCTTT. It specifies CSVKGQGDEAFF. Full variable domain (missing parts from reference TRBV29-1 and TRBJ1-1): SAVISQKPSRDICQRGTSLTIQCQVDSQVTMMFWYRQQPGQSLTLIATANQGSEATYESGFVIDKFPISRPNLTFSTLTVSNMSPEDSSIYLCSVKGQGDEAFFGQGTRLTVV.

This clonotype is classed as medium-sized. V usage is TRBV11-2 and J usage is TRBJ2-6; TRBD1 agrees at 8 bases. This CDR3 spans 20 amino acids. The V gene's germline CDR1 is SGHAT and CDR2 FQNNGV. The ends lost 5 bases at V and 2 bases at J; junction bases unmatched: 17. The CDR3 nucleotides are TGTGCCAGCAGCCGAATCGGACAGGGAGGTCCGCTGGCTGGGGCCAACGTCCTGACTTTC. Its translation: CASSRIGQGGPLAGANVLTF.

CDR3 DNA: TGTGCCAGCAGCCAAGACCACGACAGGGCGAACACTGAAGCTTTCTTT. This translates into CASSQDHDRANTEAFF. The chain has TRBV3-1 and TRBJ1-1; 7 bases are a match to TRBD1. The CDR3 consists of 16 residues. Germline V lookup: CDR1 LGHDT, CDR2 YNNKEL (reference sequence). Trimming cost V 0 bases and J 1 base; bases outside gene matches: 5.

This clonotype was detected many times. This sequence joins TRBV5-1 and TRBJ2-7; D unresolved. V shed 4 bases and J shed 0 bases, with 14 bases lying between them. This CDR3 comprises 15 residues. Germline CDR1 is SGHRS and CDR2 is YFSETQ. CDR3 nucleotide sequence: TGCGCCAGCAGCGACCTGGCGATAAGCTCCTACGAGCAGTACTTC. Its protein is CASSDLAISSYEQYF.

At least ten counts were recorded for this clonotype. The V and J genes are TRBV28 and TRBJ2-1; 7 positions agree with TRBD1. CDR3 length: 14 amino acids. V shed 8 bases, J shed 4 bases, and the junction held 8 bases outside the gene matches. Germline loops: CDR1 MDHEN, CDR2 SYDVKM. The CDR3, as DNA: TGTGCCAGCTTCGACAGGGTCAAGTACAATGAGCAGTTCTTC. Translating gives CASFDRVKYNEQFF.

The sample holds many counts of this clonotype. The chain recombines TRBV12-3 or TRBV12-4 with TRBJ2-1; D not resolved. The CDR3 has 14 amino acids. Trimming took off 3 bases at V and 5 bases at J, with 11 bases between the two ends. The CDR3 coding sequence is TGTGCCAGCAGTTTGAAGTGGGAAAACAATGAGCAGTTCTTC. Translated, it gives CASSLKWENNEQFF.

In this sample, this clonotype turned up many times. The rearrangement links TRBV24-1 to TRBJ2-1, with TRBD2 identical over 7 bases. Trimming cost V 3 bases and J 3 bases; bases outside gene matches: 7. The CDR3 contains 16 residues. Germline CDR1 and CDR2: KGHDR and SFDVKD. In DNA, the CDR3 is TGTGCCACCAGTGATGCCACTAGCGAGGACTACAATGAGCAGTTCTTC. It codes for CATSDATSEDYNEQFF.

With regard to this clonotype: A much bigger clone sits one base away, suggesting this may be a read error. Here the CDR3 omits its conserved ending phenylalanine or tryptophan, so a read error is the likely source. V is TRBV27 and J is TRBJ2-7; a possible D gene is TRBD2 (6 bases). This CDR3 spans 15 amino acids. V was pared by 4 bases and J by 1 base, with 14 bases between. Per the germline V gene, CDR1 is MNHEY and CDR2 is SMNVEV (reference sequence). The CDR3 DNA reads TGTGCCAGCAGTTCACCGGGACTGCGTTCCTACGAGCAGTACTGC. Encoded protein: CASSSPGLRSYEQYC.

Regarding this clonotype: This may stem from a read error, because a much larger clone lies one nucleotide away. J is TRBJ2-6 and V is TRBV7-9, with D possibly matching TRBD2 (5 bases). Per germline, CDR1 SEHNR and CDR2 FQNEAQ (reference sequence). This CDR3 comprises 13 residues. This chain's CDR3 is CAGRGSGTNVLTF. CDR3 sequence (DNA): TGTGCAGGGAGAGGGTCTGGGACCAACGTCCTGACTTTC.

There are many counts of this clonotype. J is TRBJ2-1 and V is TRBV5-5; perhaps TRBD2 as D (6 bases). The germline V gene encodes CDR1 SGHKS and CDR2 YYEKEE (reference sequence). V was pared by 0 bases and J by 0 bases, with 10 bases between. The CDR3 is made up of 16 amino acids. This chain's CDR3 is CASSLAGVPSYNEQFF. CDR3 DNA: TGTGCCAGCAGCTTGGCGGGGGTCCCCTCCTACAATGAGCAGTTCTTC. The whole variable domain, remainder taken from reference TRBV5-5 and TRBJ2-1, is DAGVTQSPTHLIKTRGQQVTLRCSPISGHKSVSWYQQVLGQGPQFIFQYYEKEERGRGNFPDRFSARQFPNYSSELNVNALLLGDSALYLCASSLAGVPSYNEQFFGPGTRLTVL.

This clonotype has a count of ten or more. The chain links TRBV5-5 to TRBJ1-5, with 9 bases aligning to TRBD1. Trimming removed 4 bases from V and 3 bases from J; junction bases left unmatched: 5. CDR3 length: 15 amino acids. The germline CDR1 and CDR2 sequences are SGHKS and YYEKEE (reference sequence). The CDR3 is CASSPWTGDNQPQHF. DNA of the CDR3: TGTGCCAGCAGCCCATGGACAGGGGACAATCAGCCCCAGCATTTT.

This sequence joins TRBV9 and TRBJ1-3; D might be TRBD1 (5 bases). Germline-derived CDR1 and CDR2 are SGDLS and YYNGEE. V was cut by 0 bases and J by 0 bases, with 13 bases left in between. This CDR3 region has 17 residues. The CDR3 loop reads CASSVAPGRNSGNTIYF. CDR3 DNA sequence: TGTGCCAGCAGCGTAGCTCCGGGACGGAACTCTGGAAACACCATATATTTT.

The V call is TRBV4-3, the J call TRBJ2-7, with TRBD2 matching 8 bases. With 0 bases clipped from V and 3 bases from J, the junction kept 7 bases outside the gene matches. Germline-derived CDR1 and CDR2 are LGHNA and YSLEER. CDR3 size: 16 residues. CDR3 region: CASSQEMFGRDYEQYF. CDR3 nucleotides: TGCGCCAGCAGCCAAGAAATGTTCGGGAGGGACTACGAGCAGTACTTC.

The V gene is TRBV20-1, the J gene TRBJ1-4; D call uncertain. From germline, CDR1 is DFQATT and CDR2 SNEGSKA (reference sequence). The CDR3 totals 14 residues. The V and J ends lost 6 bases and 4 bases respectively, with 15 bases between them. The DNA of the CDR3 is TGCAGTGCCACGGACGGACCCCTTAATGAAAAACTGTTTTTT. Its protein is CSATDGPLNEKLFF.